This T cell receptor beta chain was captured in a study of T cells in localized non-small cell lung cancer. The CDR3 has 16 residues. Trimming removed 5 bases from V and 0 bases from J, with 15 bases in between. Germline values: CDR1 SGHTA, CDR2 FQGNSA. Generated by immunoSEQ multiplex PCR, the TCRdb table keeps only in-frame clones and is missing some. The sample shows some 18,000 clones, about 83% of them seen only once. The receptor comes from a man aged 35 to 69 with stage I lung adenocarcinoma. The chain uses TRBV7-2 and TRBJ2-3; D is possibly TRBD1 (6 bases). The input for sequencing was peripheral blood, taken before any cancer treatment. CDR3 DNA: TGTGCCAGCAGCATGTACAGGGTTCGGAGCACAGATACGCAGTATTTT. Its translation: CASSMYRVRSTDTQYF. The variable domain in full, completed from reference TRBV7-2 and TRBJ2-3, reads GAGVSQSPSNKVTEKGKDVELRCDPISGHTALYWYRQSLGQGLEFLIYFQGNSAPDKSGLPSDRFSAERTGGSVSTLTIQRTQQEDSAVYLCASSMYRVRSTDTQYFGPGTRLTVL.